The clone carrying this TCR beta chain was observed a handful of times. Its specificity is unknown. The germline gives CDR1 DFQATT, CDR2 SNEGSKA (reference sequence). The trim removed 5 bases at V and 2 bases at J, leaving 3 bases unmatched. The CDR3 extends over 13 amino acids. The data are from a study of early T cells in non-severe SARS-CoV-2 infection. Study background: From unsorted whole blood, bulk RNA was sequenced, and the chains remained unpaired. General study findings and limits: VDJdb matches were skewed toward anti-spike CD8 T cell responses.

Unique molecular identifiers were added to individual cDNA molecules. TCRdb re-analysed the 5' RACE reads in MiXCR, keeping a single row per CDR3 protein. Found here are roughly 80,000 distinct CDR3 sequences, about 11% of them singletons; the top ten hold approximately 12%. This receptor was identified in an adult who was a healthcare worker with PCR-confirmed SARS-CoV-2 infection or an uninfected control (not recorded which). Sequenced here: whole blood, sampled at baseline. This sequence joins TRBV20-1 and TRBJ2-3, with 8 nucleotides matching TRBD2. CDR3 residues: CSAVSGATDTQYF. The CDR3 DNA reads TGCAGTGCTGTTAGCGGGGCCACAGATACGCAGTATTTT.